This T cell receptor (beta chain) was sequenced during a study of blood T cell repertoires in COVID-19. Study background: The samples span acute and convalescent COVID-19 from the United States, Italy and Spain. The cDNA or gDNA used as material had been derived from T cells, B-cell-depleted T cells, or PBMCs.

Under the authors' procedure: Reference gene primer amplification gave nucleated cell count estimates. Libraries were prepared by immunoSEQ multiplex PCR; TCRdb keeps only in-frame clonotypes and omits some of them. The DNA was the basis for D and trimming; V, J and clone size are from that table. Seen here are some 13,000 clones, about 78% observed once, and the top ten hold around 37%. Sequencing used peripheral blood. This clonotype was obtained from a human donor in a cohort sampled during active COVID-19.

CDR3 DNA: TGTGCCAGCAGTCATAAACAGGGGGCCGAGCAGTACTTC. Translating gives CASSHKQGAEQYF. The chain recombines TRBV12-3 or TRBV12-4 with TRBJ2-7, with 9 bases lining up with TRBD1. With 5 bases clipped from V and 6 bases from J, the junction kept 5 bases outside the gene matches. This CDR3 has 13 amino acids.